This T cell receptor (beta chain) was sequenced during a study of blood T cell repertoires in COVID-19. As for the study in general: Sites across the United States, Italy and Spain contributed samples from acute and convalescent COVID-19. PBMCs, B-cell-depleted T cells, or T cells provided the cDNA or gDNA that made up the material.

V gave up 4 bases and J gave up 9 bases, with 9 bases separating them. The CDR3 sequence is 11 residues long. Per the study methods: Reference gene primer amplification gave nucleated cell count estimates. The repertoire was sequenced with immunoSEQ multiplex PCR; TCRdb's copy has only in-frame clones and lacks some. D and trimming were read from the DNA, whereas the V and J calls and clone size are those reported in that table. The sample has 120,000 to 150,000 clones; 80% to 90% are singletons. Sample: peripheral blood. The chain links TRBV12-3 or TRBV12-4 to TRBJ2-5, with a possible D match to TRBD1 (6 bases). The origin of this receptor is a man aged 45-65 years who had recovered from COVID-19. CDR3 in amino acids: CASSSGQAQYF. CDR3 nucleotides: TGTGCCAGCAGTTCGGGACAAGCCCAGTACTTC.